The 26 T cell receptor beta chains given below trace back to one sample, sequenced in a study of T cell responses to AZD1222 COVID-19 vaccine. Using immunoSEQ multiplex PCR, the repertoire was profiled, and TCRdb retains in-frame clones only, with some absent. The sample has fewer than 120,000 clones; around 82% are singletons. Here the sequenced sample was peripheral blood, taken on day 0 of AZD1222 vaccination. These receptors were taken from an adult in good health.

This chain joins TRBV9 and TRBJ1-3; D call uncertain. Germline-derived CDR1 and CDR2 are SGDLS and YYNGEE. CDR3 length: 14 residues. The V gene lost 2 bases and the J gene lost 7 bases, with 13 bases spanning the gap. CDR3 bases: TGTGCCAGCAGCGTGGGATCGCCCACCAACACCATATATTTT. Translating gives CASSVGSPTNTIYF.

The genes are TRBV28 and TRBJ1-1; D is ambiguous. V lost 5 bases, J lost 4 bases, and 8 bases lay in between. The germline gives CDR1 MDHEN, CDR2 SYDVKM. The CDR3 consists of 12 residues. The CDR3 spells CASSLVGTEAFF. The CDR3 nucleotides are TGTGCCAGCAGTCTTGTGGGCACTGAAGCTTTCTTT.

The rearrangement uses TRBV19 and TRBJ2-5; D possibly corresponds to TRBD1 (6 bases). This CDR3 has 13 amino acids. With 3 bases removed from V and 7 bases from J, the gap between germline ends came to 12 bases. Germline lookup yields CDR1 LNHDA and CDR2 SQIVND (reference sequence). CDR3 protein: CASSIPGVATQYF. CDR3 nucleotides: TGTGCCAGTAGTATTCCAGGGGTGGCGACCCAGTACTTC.

This chain joins TRBV27 and TRBJ1-2, with D possibly matching TRBD1 (6 bases). Trimming cost V 5 bases and J 8 bases, with 15 bases left between them. CDR3 size: 13 residues. The V gene's germline CDR1 is MNHEY and CDR2 SMNVEV (reference sequence). CDR3 nucleotides: TGTGCCAGCAGTCCCATGGATCAGGGGGGCTACACCTTC. It encodes CASSPMDQGGYTF.

This chain links TRBV4-3 with TRBJ2-7, with 9 bases identical to TRBD1. With 3 bases clipped from V and 5 bases from J, the junction kept 11 bases outside the gene matches. Germline CDR1 reads LGHNA; CDR2 reads YSLEER. The CDR3 contains 16 residues. Here the CDR3 reads CASSQPLGTGSHEQYF. CDR3 nucleotide sequence: TGCGCCAGCAGCCAGCCCTTAGGGACAGGGTCCCACGAGCAGTACTTC.

The table lists this clone with a few counts. The rearrangement uses TRBV3-1 (or the pseudogene TRBV3-2) and TRBJ1-6; D possibly corresponds to TRBD1 (5 bases). The V end lost 4 bases, the J end lost 5 bases, and 15 bases lay between the germline ends. The CDR3 is made up of 16 amino acids. CDR1 and CDR2 (germline): LGHDT, YNNKEL (reference sequence). CDR3 in amino acids: CASSLWEGRNNSPLHF. CDR3 DNA sequence: TGTGCCAGCAGCCTTTGGGAGGGACGCAATAATTCACCCCTCCACTTT.

The J gene is TRBJ1-5, the V gene TRBV7-2; 7 bases align to TRBD1. In germline, CDR1 is SGHTA, CDR2 FQGNSA. V lost 3 bases, J lost 3 bases, and 5 bases stayed unmatched. The CDR3 is 15 residues long. The DNA for the CDR3 is TGTGCCAGCAGCTTTCAGGAGGGGGCCAATCAGCCCCAGCATTTT. Translation: CASSFQEGANQPQHF.

The V gene is TRBV2, the J gene TRBJ1-1, with D tentatively TRBD1 (5 bases). V was trimmed by 6 bases and J by 11 bases, leaving 19 bases between them. From germline, CDR1 is SNHLY and CDR2 FYNNEI. The CDR3 length is 13 residues. CDR3 in amino acids: CASRTEVGGAAFF. CDR3 bases: TGTGCCAGCAGAACTGAGGTGGGGGGAGCTGCTTTCTTT.

V gene TRBV7-9 combines with J gene TRBJ1-2; D possibly corresponds to TRBD1 (6 bases). Trimming took off 2 bases at V and 6 bases at J, with 13 bases between the two ends. The CDR3 spans 14 residues. Germline loops: CDR1 SEHNR, CDR2 FQNEAQ (reference sequence). The CDR3 nucleotides are TGTGCCAGCAGCTTACGGGGGGGCCCGGATGGCTACACCTTC. Protein product: CASSLRGGPDGYTF.

The chain recombines TRBV19 with TRBJ2-1; 8 nucleotides line up with TRBD2. Germline V lookup: CDR1 LNHDA, CDR2 SQIVND (reference sequence). V lost 1 base, J lost 2 bases, and 10 bases stayed unmatched. The CDR3 contains 18 residues. The CDR3 DNA follows: TGTGCCAGTAGTATAGGGTGGGAGAGCGGGAGAACCTACAATGAGCAGTTCTTC. Residues: CASSIGWESGRTYNEQFF.

The rearrangement joins TRBV9 to TRBJ2-3; D remains unclear. Germline lookup yields CDR1 SGDLS and CDR2 YYNGEE. This CDR3 comprises 14 residues. Trimming shortened V by 0 bases and J by 2 bases, and 7 bases separated the two germline ends. This CDR3 reads CASSVERDTDTQYF. Written as DNA, the CDR3 is TGTGCCAGCAGCGTAGAACGTGACACAGATACGCAGTATTTT.

J is TRBJ2-1 and V is TRBV24-1; either TRBD1 or TRBD2 may fit D (6 bases each). CDR3 size: 15 residues. Trimming shortened V by 3 bases and J by 7 bases, and 15 bases separated the two germline ends. The germline V gene encodes CDR1 KGHDR and CDR2 SFDVKD. The CDR3 DNA reads TGTGCCACCAGTGATCCGCGGGACAAGGGAAATGAGCAGTTCTTC. Its translation: CATSDPRDKGNEQFF.

The V call is TRBV7-2, the J call TRBJ2-3, with a tentative D call TRBD1 (5 bases). V shed 6 bases and J shed 2 bases, with 9 bases lying between them. Germline assignment: CDR1 SGHTA and CDR2 FQGNSA. The CDR3 length is 13 residues. The CDR3 DNA is TGTGCCAGCAGATCAGGGTCCACAGATACGCAGTATTTT. This translates into CASRSGSTDTQYF.

The chain has TRBV28 and TRBJ2-1; 11 nucleotides agree with TRBD2. This CDR3 has 14 residues. Germline CDR1 MDHEN, CDR2 SYDVKM. Losses at the gene ends were 4 bases for V and 10 bases for J; bases not matched to a gene: 6. CDR3 coding DNA: TGTGCCAGCAGTTCACTAGCGGGAGTAAAGGAGCAGTTCTTC. Translated, it gives CASSSLAGVKEQFF.

This chain uses TRBV7-9 with TRBJ1-4; 8 nucleotides align to TRBD1. V lost 5 bases to trimming and J lost 5 bases; unmatched junction nucleotides: 7. Germline CDR1 and CDR2: SEHNR and FQNEAQ (reference sequence). The CDR3 extends over 15 amino acids. The CDR3 loop reads CASSQRQGTNEKLFF. The CDR3 DNA reads as TGTGCCAGCAGCCAACGACAGGGGACGAATGAAAAACTGTTTTTT.

The chain recombines TRBV19 with TRBJ2-5; D perhaps matches TRBD1 (6 bases). Per the germline V gene, CDR1 is LNHDA and CDR2 is SQIVND (reference sequence). V lost 8 bases to trimming and J lost 7 bases, with 20 bases between them. The CDR3 runs to 14 residues. CDR3 nucleotide sequence: TGTGCCAGTGCAACCCAGGGGCGGGTAGGGACCCAGTACTTC. This gives the protein CASATQGRVGTQYF.

The rearrangement joins TRBV7-2 to TRBJ1-4, with TRBD1 matching over 9 bases. The V gene end was trimmed by 4 bases and the J gene end by 8 bases; junction bases not matched to a gene: 11. This CDR3 region has 16 residues. CDR1 SGHTA and CDR2 FQGNSA come from the germline V gene. CDR3 residues: CASSSAPGQGREKLFF. The CDR3 DNA sequence: TGTGCCAGCAGCTCCGCTCCGGGACAGGGTCGAGAAAAACTGTTTTTT.

This clone showed up just once. V and J are TRBV10-3 and TRBJ2-3; 8 bases line up with TRBD2. CDR3 length: 15 amino acids. J lost 3 bases, V lost 4 bases, and 6 bases had no gene match. Germline CDR1 reads ENHRY; CDR2 reads SYGVKD. This CDR3 reads CAISVGSGATDTQYF. For the CDR3, the DNA is TGTGCCATCAGTGTGGGTAGCGGGGCAACAGATACGCAGTATTTT.

The rearrangement links TRBV18 to TRBJ2-3; 11 bases fit TRBD1. The CDR3 covers 16 residues. V shed 5 bases and J 4 bases; nucleotides not matched to a gene: 8. Per germline, CDR1 KGHSH and CDR2 LQKENI. The CDR3 region has the DNA TGTGCCAGCTCAGACGGACAGGGGGCTGTGGCAGATACGCAGTATTTT. It specifies CASSDGQGAVADTQYF.

The chain couples TRBV27 to TRBJ1-2; tentatively, D is TRBD1 (5 bases). The length of the CDR3 is 14 residues. CDR1 is MNHEY, CDR2 SMNVEV, per germline (reference sequence). The V gene lost 5 bases and the J gene lost 0 bases, with 10 bases spanning the gap. This chain's CDR3 is CASSPGYSNYGYTF. The CDR3 DNA reads as TGTGCCAGCAGTCCAGGGTATTCTAACTATGGCTACACCTTC.

The CDR3 DNA is TGTGCCAGCAGTTACGGCGGAGGACGTAATGAAAAACTGTTTTTT. Its translation is CASSYGGGRNEKLFF. The chain is built from TRBV6-5 and TRBJ1-4; D is undetermined. CDR1 and CDR2 from the germline V gene are MNHEY and SVGAGI. Trimming shortened V by 2 bases and J by 4 bases, and 11 bases separated the two germline ends. There are 15 residues in the CDR3.

The CDR3 DNA reads TGTGCCAGCAGTGACCTACAGGGCCTCAATGAGCAGTTCTTC. Translation: CASSDLQGLNEQFF. The V gene is TRBV6-1, the J gene TRBJ2-1, with a weak D call TRBD1 (6 bases). Germline V gene sequence: CDR1 MNHNS, CDR2 SASEGT. Trimming left V 3 bases short and J 6 bases short, with 12 bases between. The CDR3 sequence is 14 residues long.

This rearrangement joins TRBV19 to TRBJ1-1; D uncertain. CDR1 and CDR2 (germline): LNHDA, SQIVND (reference sequence). V was shortened by 6 bases and J by 1 base, with 21 bases between the two germline ends. This CDR3 has 17 amino acids. The CDR3 DNA reads TGTGCCAGTAGGCTATATGCGTATCTCGGGAGGAACACTGAAGCTTTCTTT. Translated: CASRLYAYLGRNTEAFF.

This sequence joins TRBV19 and TRBJ1-1; D gene uncertain. Germline V gene data show CDR1 as LNHDA and CDR2 as SQIVND (reference sequence). The V gene lost 5 bases and the J gene lost 6 bases, with 7 bases spanning the gap. The CDR3 covers 11 residues. This CDR3 reads CASSLFAEAFF. CDR3 sequence (DNA): TGTGCCAGTAGTCTCTTCGCTGAAGCTTTCTTT.

J is TRBJ2-5 and V is TRBV7-2; D perhaps matches TRBD2 (6 bases). Germline values: CDR1 SGHTA, CDR2 FQGNSA. V was cut by 4 bases and J by 1 base, with 10 bases left in between. The CDR3 extends over 14 amino acids. The CDR3 reads CASSSAGIQETQYF. The CDR3 DNA reads as TGTGCCAGCAGCTCCGCGGGGATCCAAGAGACCCAGTACTTC. Using reference TRBV7-2 and TRBJ2-5 for the parts outside the CDR3, the full variable domain is GAGVSQSPSNKVTEKGKDVELRCDPISGHTALYWYRQSLGQGLEFLIYFQGNSAPDKSGLPSDRFSAERTGGSVSTLTIQRTQQEDSAVYLCASSSAGIQETQYFGPGTRLLVL.

The chain employs TRBV11-2 and TRBJ2-1, with D possibly being TRBD2 (5 bases). CDR3 size: 13 residues. Trimming cost V 5 bases and J 7 bases, with 12 bases left between them. Germline lookup yields CDR1 SGHAT and CDR2 FQNNGV. CDR3 protein: CASSPPGVNEQFF. CDR3 in DNA: TGTGCCAGCAGCCCCCCCGGGGTGAATGAGCAGTTCTTC.